A selection of T cell receptor beta chains follows, all from one sample in a study of T cell responses to AZD1222 COVID-19 vaccine. Clones were read by immunoSEQ multiplex PCR, and TCRdb kept only the in-frame ones, dropping some. The repertoire holds about 100,000 clones, with approximately 87% as singletons. The sequences come from peripheral blood, collected on day 0 of MenACWY control vaccination. These receptors all come from an adult in good health. Both conserved end residues are part of each CDR3. The order of the fields is J gene, V gene, D gene, clone size, CDR3 DNA, CDR3 protein. A D gene is named only where the DNA matches it firmly. Rows give clone size only sometimes, using once, few, many, or a class for an expanded clone.

TRBJ1-5 | TRBV29-1 | - | once | TGCAGCGTCCTGGTGACCAGAGGGGCGGACCAGCCCCAGCATTTT | CSVLVTRGADQPQHF
TRBJ1-1 | TRBV4-3 | TRBD1 | - | TGCGCCAGCAGCCAAGATGCGGAGGGGGCTCGCGAAGCTTTCTTT | CASSQDAEGAREAFF
TRBJ1-6 | TRBV7-2 | TRBD1 | - | TGTGCCAGCAGCCCAAGGGGGCGCGATTCACCCCTCCACTTT | CASSPRGRDSPLHF
TRBJ1-4 | TRBV30 | TRBD1 | - | TGTGCCTGGAGTGGGGACAGGGAGGAGGAAAAACTGTTTTTT | CAWSGDREEEKLFF
TRBJ1-2 | TRBV5-1 | - | - | TGCGCCAGCACCCCCTTAGGAGCTAACTATGGCTACACCTTC | CASTPLGANYGYTF
TRBJ2-3 | TRBV7-2 | - | - | TGTGCCAGCAGCTTAGGGGTTGGGGCGCAGTATTTT | CASSLGVGAQYF
TRBJ2-6 | TRBV7-6 | - | - | TGTGCCAGCAGCTTACGTCCTTTACAGGGCGACTCTGGGGCCAACGTCCTGACTTTC | CASSLRPLQGDSGANVLTF
TRBJ1-4 | TRBV21-1 | - | - | TGTGCCAGCAGCAGGGCCCTGTGGACAGGTACTAATGAAAAACTGTTTTTT | CASSRALWTGTNEKLFF
TRBJ2-3 | TRBV7-8 | - | - | TGTGCCAGCAGCTTAGAGTCGGCCCATAGCACAGATACGCAGTATTTT | CASSLESAHSTDTQYF
TRBJ1-1 | TRBV4-3 | - | - | TGCGCCAGCAGCCAAGATGTGGGGATGATGAACACTGAAGCTTTCTTT | CASSQDVGMMNTEAFF
TRBJ1-5 | TRBV24-1 | - | - | TGTGCCACCAGTGGACGTAGCAATCAGCCCCAGCATTTT | CATSGRSNQPQHF
TRBJ2-2 | TRBV14 | TRBD1 | - | TGTGCCAGCAGCCGAAGACAGGGGGCGAACACCGGGGAGCTGTTTTTT | CASSRRQGANTGELFF
TRBJ2-4 | TRBV28 | - | - | TGTGCCAGCAGTTCAAGGGGGGCACCCAAAAACATTCAGTACTTC | CASSSRGAPKNIQYF
TRBJ2-2 | TRBV7-8 | TRBD2 | - | TGTGCCAGCAGCTTACCACCGGGGGGGAACACCGGGGAGCTGTTTTTT | CASSLPPGGNTGELFF